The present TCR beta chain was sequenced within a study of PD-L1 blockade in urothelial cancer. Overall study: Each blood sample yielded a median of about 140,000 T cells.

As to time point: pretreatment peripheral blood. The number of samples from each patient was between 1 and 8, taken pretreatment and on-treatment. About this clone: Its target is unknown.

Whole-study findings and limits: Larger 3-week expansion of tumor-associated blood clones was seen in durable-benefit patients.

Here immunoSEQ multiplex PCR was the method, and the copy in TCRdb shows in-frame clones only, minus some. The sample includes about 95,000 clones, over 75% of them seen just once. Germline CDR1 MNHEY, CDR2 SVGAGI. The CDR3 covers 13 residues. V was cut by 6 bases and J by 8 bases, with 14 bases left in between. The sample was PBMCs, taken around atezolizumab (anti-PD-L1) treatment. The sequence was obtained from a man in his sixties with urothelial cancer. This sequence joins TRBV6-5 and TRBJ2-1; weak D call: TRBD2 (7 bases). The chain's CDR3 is CASRRGGFYEQFF. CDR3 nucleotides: TGTGCCAGCAGGAGGGGGGGCTTCTATGAGCAGTTCTTC.